This T cell receptor beta chain was identified in a study of blood T cell repertoires in COVID-19. Study overall: Whether acute or convalescent, the COVID-19 samples came from the United States, Italy and Spain.

Original processing methods: Reference gene primer amplification yielded estimated nucleated cell counts. Assay: immunoSEQ multiplex PCR; the TCRdb copy retains only in-frame clones and omits some. V and J calls plus clone size are reproduced from that table; the DNA served to infer D and trimming. Of some 460,000 clones listed, nearly 90% were seen once; the top ten hold about 2.1%. The CDR3 runs 14 residues. V shed 5 bases and J shed 6 bases, with 17 bases lying between them. Per the germline V gene, CDR1 is LGHDT and CDR2 is YNNKEL (reference sequence). Recruitment covered 20 to 25 US areas and drew participants whose ages spanned 18 to 89 years.

This chain links TRBV3-1 (or the pseudogene TRBV3-2) with TRBJ2-7; TRBD2 is a possible D gene (6 bases). The source material was PBMCs or T cells enriched from blood (not recorded which). This TCR was recovered from a woman under 30 with acute COVID-19. CDR3 amino acids: CASSGNTGALEQYF. For the CDR3, the DNA is TGTGCCAGCAGCGGAAATACGGGAGCACTCGAGCAGTACTTC.